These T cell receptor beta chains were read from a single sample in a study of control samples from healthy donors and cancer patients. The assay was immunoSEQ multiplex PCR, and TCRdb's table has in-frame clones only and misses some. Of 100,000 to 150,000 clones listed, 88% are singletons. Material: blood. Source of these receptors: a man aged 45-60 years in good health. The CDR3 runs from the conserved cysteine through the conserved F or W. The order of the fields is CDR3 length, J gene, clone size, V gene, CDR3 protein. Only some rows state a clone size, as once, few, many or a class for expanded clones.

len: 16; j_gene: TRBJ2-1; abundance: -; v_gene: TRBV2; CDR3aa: CASSVGSSGAYNEQFF
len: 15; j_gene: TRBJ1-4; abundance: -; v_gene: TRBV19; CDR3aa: CASKTSGQIFEKLFF
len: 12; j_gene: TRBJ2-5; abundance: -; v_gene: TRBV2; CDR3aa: CASKGAGETQYF
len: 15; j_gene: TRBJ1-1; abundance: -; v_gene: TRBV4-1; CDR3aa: CASSQVLGMNTEAFF
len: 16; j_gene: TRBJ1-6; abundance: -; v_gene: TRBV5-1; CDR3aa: CASSAEPGQGNSPLHF
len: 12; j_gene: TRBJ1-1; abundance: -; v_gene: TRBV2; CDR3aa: CASSEAKGEAFF
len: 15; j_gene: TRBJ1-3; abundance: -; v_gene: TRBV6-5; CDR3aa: CASSLGGPSGNTIYF
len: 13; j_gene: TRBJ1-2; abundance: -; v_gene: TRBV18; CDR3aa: CASSLGGLYGYTF
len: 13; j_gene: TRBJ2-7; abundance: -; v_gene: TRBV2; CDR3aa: CACVRGTAYEQYF
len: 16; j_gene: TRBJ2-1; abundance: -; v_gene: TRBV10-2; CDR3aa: CASRWTSGEPYNEQFF
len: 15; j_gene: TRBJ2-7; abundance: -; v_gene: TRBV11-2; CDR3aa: CASSLGEVQWQEQYF
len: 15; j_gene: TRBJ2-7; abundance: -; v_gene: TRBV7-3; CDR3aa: CASSPGTGKGDEQYF
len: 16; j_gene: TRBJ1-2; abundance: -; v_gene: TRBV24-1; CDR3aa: CATSDTGQGVIGGYTF
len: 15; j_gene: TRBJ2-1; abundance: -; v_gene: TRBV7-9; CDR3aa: CASSTTGGLYNEQFF
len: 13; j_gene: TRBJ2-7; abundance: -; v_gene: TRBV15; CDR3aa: CATSRDLRTGANF
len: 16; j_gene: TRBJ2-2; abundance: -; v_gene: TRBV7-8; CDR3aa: CASSLDSGGRTGELFF
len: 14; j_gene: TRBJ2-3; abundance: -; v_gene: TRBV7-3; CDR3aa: CASSPLVRLDTQYF
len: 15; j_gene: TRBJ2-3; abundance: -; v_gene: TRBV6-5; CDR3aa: CASMTSGESTDTQYF
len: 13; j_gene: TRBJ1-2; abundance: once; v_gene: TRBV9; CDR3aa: CASSVEAGYGYTF
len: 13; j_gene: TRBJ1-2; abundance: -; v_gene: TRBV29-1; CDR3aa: CSGQQGAQLGYTF
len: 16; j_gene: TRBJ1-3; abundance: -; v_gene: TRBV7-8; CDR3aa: CASSSDRFTNRNTIYF
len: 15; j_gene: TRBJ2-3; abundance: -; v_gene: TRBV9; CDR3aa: CASSASRTGTDTQYF
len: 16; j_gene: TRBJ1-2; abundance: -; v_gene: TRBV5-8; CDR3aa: CASSLRPRGLTYGYTF
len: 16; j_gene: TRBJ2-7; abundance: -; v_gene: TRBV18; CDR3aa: CASSPSMDRGIYEQYF
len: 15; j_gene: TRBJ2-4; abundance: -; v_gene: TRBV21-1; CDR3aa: CASSKGGITGNIQYF
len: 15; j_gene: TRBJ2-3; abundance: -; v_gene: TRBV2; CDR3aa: CASSELPAGTDTQYF
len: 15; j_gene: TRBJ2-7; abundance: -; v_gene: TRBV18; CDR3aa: CASSPGTSGGYEQYF
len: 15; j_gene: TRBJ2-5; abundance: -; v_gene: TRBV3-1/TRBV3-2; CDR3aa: CASSQDRGNQETQYF
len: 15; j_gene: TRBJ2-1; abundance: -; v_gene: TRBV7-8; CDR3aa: CASSLEDSSYNEQFF